This TCR beta chain was sequenced during a study of shared clonotypes between healthy human individuals. On the study more broadly: CD4 naive and memory got three plates each, CD8 naive two, CD8 memory one.

CDR3 length equals 15 residues. The junction had 12 bases not matched to a gene; V was cut back by 5 bases and J by 5 bases. Germline lookup yields CDR1 KGHSH and CDR2 LQKENI. Only in-frame clones appear in the TCRdb table, and some are missing; sequencing was by immunoSEQ multiplex PCR. This sample carries around 1.1 million clones, around 78% of them seen once, and the ten largest clones take roughly 0.65%. Notes on the study in general: Sharing of clonotypes among donors was expected to vary with sequencing depth.

This clone was recorded only once. Its specificity is not known. This clonotype originated in a man aged 18-30 years in good health. Some clones in this sample may be carry-over from other donors' samples. Sequencing was carried out using memory CD4+ T cells from PBMCs. The subset denotes: CD45RA-negative fraction. V is TRBV18 and J is TRBJ2-7; TRBD1 agrees at 7 bases. The CDR3 coding sequence is TGTGCCAGCTCAACTCTACCGACAGGGTCGGACGAGCAGTACTTC. It codes for CASSTLPTGSDEQYF.